This T cell receptor beta chain was captured by sequencing in a study of CD8+ T cells in alopecia areata. Study details: Each day, treated patients took oral tofacitinib twice, at 5 to 10 mg per dose.

Study conclusions and caveats: Baseline CD8+ expansion's link to response remains uncertain, as there was one nonresponder. For lesional scalp, especially alopecia totalis/universalis, clonality was higher than in normal scalp.

Indicated treatment: oral pan-JAK inhibitor, 5-10 mg twice daily. The CDR3 totals 17 residues. Germline CDR1 is MGHRA and CDR2 is YSYEKL. Trimming removed 1 base from V and 5 bases from J, with 20 bases in between. Note on this clone: Its matching antigen is unknown.

RNA was isolated and reverse transcribed to cDNA, the sequencing template. The protocol was immunoSEQ multiplex PCR, while the TCRdb copy is restricted to in-frame clones and leaves out a portion. Of approximately 170,000 clones in the sample, around 59% were seen once. The sequence came from a human donor with alopecia areata. Sequencing was performed on CD4+ T cells sorted from blood, taken at week 24, from a patient treated with tofacitinib. The rearrangement links TRBV4-1 to TRBJ2-5, with D tentatively TRBD2 (5 bases). CDR3 sequence: CASSQGIAPHVWETQYF. CDR3 nucleotides: TGCGCCAGCAGCCAAGGAATAGCGCCTCATGTTTGGGAGACCCAGTACTTC.